Below, 14 T cell receptor beta chains from the same sample are listed, as sequenced in a study of T cells in Graves' hyperthyroidism and ophthalmopathy. The CDR3 regions of TCR beta were amplified from RNA transcripts. First-round RT-PCR with HTBI primers amplified the TCR CDR3 region. TCRdb ran MiXCR on the multiplex PCR reads and lists one entry per CDR3 protein. This sample has a few hundred thousand distinct CDR3 sequences; 15% to 20% occur once, and the top ten carry around 47%. Material for sequencing was blood. These receptors originate from a man aged 35-49 years with Graves' hyperthyroidism.

A word on this clonotype: Sequence at one end of the junction differs from germline and may be a read error. The CDR3 here is CTSSLQASSYNEQFF. The CDR3 DNA is TGTACCAGCAGCTTACAGGCGAGCTCCTACAATGAGCAGTTCTTC. The chain joins TRBV5-5 to TRBJ2-1, with D tentatively TRBD1 (5 bases). The V gene's germline CDR1 is SGHKS and CDR2 YYEKEE (reference sequence). The CDR3 totals 15 residues.

The table lists this clonotype with a few counts. V gene TRBV20-1 combines with J gene TRBJ1-1; 7 nucleotides align to TRBD1. CDR1 and CDR2 (germline): DFQATT, SNEGSKA (reference sequence). The ends lost 0 bases at V and 1 base at J; junction bases unmatched: 5. The CDR3 sequence is 15 residues long. The CDR3 DNA follows: TGCAGTGCTAGAGATCACCGACAGGGGAACACTGAAGCTTTCTTT. This encodes CSARDHRQGNTEAFF.

This clonotype was observed a handful of times. The chain uses TRBV10-3 and TRBJ2-7, with D uncertain. Germline V gives CDR1 ENHRY, CDR2 SYGVKD. The V and J ends lost 10 bases and 1 base respectively, with 17 bases between them. This CDR3 region has 14 residues. The CDR3 DNA sequence: TGTGCCACTGCCGTCAACCACCAATCCTACGAGCAGTACTTC. As protein: CATAVNHQSYEQYF.

This clonotype was counted many times. The chain carries TRBV5-1 and TRBJ1-2; maybe TRBD1 (6 bases). V lost 2 bases and J lost 0, with 14 bases in between. Germline V gene sequence: CDR1 SGHRS, CDR2 YFSETQ. The CDR3 length is 16 residues. The CDR3: CASSFLRTEANYGYTF. CDR3 sequence (DNA): TGCGCCAGCAGCTTTCTTCGGACAGAAGCTAACTATGGCTACACCTTC.

V and J are TRBV6-1 and TRBJ2-1; D gene ambiguous. Trimming took 6 bases from V and 9 from J, leaving 18 bases between them. This CDR3 comprises 14 residues. Germline loops: CDR1 MNHNS, CDR2 SASEGT. The CDR3 protein is CASRTHHTGFEQFF. CDR3 bases: TGTGCCAGCAGAACACACCACACTGGCTTTGAGCAGTTCTTC.

With respect to this clonotype: A much larger clone is a single base away; this may be a read error. V is TRBV7-8 and J is TRBJ2-7; 9 positions match TRBD1. CDR1 and CDR2 from the germline V gene are SGHVS and FQNEAQ. The CDR3 is 16 residues long. The trim removed 7 bases at V and 4 bases at J, leaving 14 bases unmatched. In DNA, the CDR3 is TGTGCCAGCAACCAAAGTCTCGGGACAGGGCTGTACGAGCAGTACTTC. Translated, it gives CASNQSLGTGLYEQYF.

This clonotype was counted between two and nine times. With a much larger clone just one base away, this may be a read error. This chain joins TRBV20-1 and TRBJ2-3; D possibly corresponds to TRBD2 (6 bases). The CDR3 loop spans 14 amino acids. The germline V gene has CDR1 DFQATT and CDR2 SNEGSKA (reference sequence). Here the CDR3 DNA reads TGCGGCGCGGAGTTGGACTACCACACAGATACGCAGTATTTT. It yields the protein CGAELDYHTDTQYF.

J is TRBJ1-2 and V is TRBV30, with D perhaps matching TRBD1 (6 bases). CDR3 size: 12 residues. CDR1 GTSNPN and CDR2 SVGIG come from the germline V gene (reference sequence). The ends were cut back, 0 bases at V and 10 bases at J, with 12 bases in the middle. The CDR3, as DNA: TGTGCCTGGAGTGTGGACTCGGGGGCCTACACCTTC. It yields the protein CAWSVDSGAYTF.

This clonotype has a count of ten or more. The rearrangement uses TRBV7-9 and TRBJ1-6, with D uncertain. The CDR3 contains 19 residues. Between the trimmed V and J ends, which lost 1 base and 5 bases, there was a span of 21 bases. The V gene's germline CDR1 is SEHNR and CDR2 FQNEAQ (reference sequence). The CDR3 sequence is CASSLGASGGLLDNSPLHF. The CDR3 region has the DNA TGTGCCAGCAGCTTAGGCGCATCCGGCGGGCTCCTAGATAATTCACCCCTCCACTTT.

This clonotype has only a few counts. The junction departs from germline at one end; a sequencing error may be responsible. The chain combines TRBV10-2 with TRBJ2-7, with 7 bases matching TRBD2. The germline CDR1 and CDR2 sequences are WSHSY and SAAADI. The CDR3 has 17 amino acids. CDR3 sequence: CVSSESPQGGSSYEQHF. In DNA form, the CDR3 reads TGCGTCAGCAGTGAGTCGCCCCAGGGAGGGAGCTCCTACGAGCAGCACTTC.

The chain combines TRBV19 with TRBJ1-5, with D possibly matching TRBD1 (6 bases). The CDR3 is 13 residues long. Germline assignment: CDR1 LNHDA and CDR2 SQIVND (reference sequence). Between the trimmed V and J ends, which lost 5 bases and 7 bases, there was a span of 12 bases. The CDR3 coding sequence is TGTGCCAGTAGTCAGGGGCAGGAACAGCCCCAGCATTTT. This gives the protein CASSQGQEQPQHF.

The chain combines TRBV5-1 with TRBJ2-1; no clear D gene. The CDR3 contains 12 residues. Germline CDR1 and CDR2: SGHRS and YFSETQ. The germline V and J ends were trimmed by 4 bases and 6 bases, with 8 bases remaining between them. The CDR3 DNA reads TGCGCCAGCAGCCTGGATTTCAATGAGCAGTTCTTC. This gives the protein CASSLDFNEQFF.

This clonotype was seen repeatedly, ten times or more. This chain links TRBV20-1 with TRBJ1-3, with D tentatively TRBD1 (5 bases). Looked up from germline, CDR1 is DFQATT and CDR2 is SNEGSKA (reference sequence). The CDR3 covers 13 residues. V was cut by 5 bases and J by 3 bases, with 11 bases left in between. CDR3: CSAQGPGGNTIYF. The CDR3 coding sequence is TGCAGTGCTCAGGGTCCGGGTGGAAACACCATATATTTT.

In its sample, this clonotype was seen many times. The rearrangement links TRBV2 to TRBJ1-6; D uncertain. Trimming cost V 4 bases and J 5 bases, with 9 bases left between them. Germline V gene sequence: CDR1 SNHLY, CDR2 FYNNEI. This CDR3 has 14 residues. The CDR3 sequence is CASSVRSNNSPLHF. The CDR3 DNA reads as TGTGCCAGCAGTGTTAGGAGCAATAATTCACCCCTCCACTTT.